A selection of T cell receptor beta chains follows, all from one sample in a study of patients and donors after allogeneic stem cell transplantation. TCRdb used MiXCR to reprocess the RT-PCR reads, holding one entry per CDR3 protein. The sample lists over 10,000 distinct CDR3 sequences, 25% occurring once. The source material was blood, either unsorted or a sorted T cell fraction (not recorded which). Receptor source: a human donor who was either an allogeneic HSCT recipient or a stem cell or donor lymphocyte infusion donor (not recorded which). It is not recorded whose cells these are; they may come from a transplant donor. CDR3s leave out the opening cysteine and the closing phenylalanine or tryptophan. Each record gives: D gene, V gene, J gene, CDR3 protein. The D gene is left open where the match is weak.

>-|TRBV6-5|TRBJ1-3
ASRVGNTIY
>-|TRBV5-1|TRBJ2-1
ASSFTGSHNEQF
>-|TRBV18|TRBJ1-2
ASSPVPEGYT
>-|TRBV7-2|TRBJ2-1
ASSLAGGPYNEQF
>-|TRBV6-5|TRBJ1-1
ASSTTWTAQNTEAF
>-|TRBV10-3|TRBJ1-1
AISESPGALTF
>-|TRBV12-3/TRBV12-4|TRBJ1-1
AGSRGNTEAF
>TRBD1|TRBV3-1|TRBJ2-7
ASSHSGTGAYEQY
>-|TRBV5-6|TRBJ1-1
ASSPLDLNTEAF
>-|TRBV20-1|TRBJ1-1
SARRGGTEAF
>TRBD2|TRBV7-8|TRBJ2-1
ASSLDLGLPYNEQF
>-|TRBV5-1|TRBJ1-1
ASSLGGTKVNEAF
>-|TRBV20-1|TRBJ1-1
SARDQAYEAF
>TRBD1|TRBV4-3|TRBJ1-4
ASSQEWDSSFGIDEKLF
>-|TRBV5-1|TRBJ1-1
ASSRDTEAF
>-|TRBV12-3/TRBV12-4|TRBJ2-7
ASNFGGTYEQY
>TRBD1|TRBV29-1|TRBJ1-1
SVDTGGVYTEAF
>TRBD1|TRBV10-3|TRBJ1-1
AISATGENTEAF
>-|TRBV21-1|TRBJ2-7
ASSKPLYRPPDSHEQY
>TRBD1|TRBV20-1|TRBJ2-6
SAAGTVGAGANVLT
>TRBD1|TRBV6-5|TRBJ1-2
ASSYHGTASYGYT
>TRBD2|TRBV5-1|TRBJ2-1
ATGTSGNSYNEQF
>-|TRBV12-3/TRBV12-4|TRBJ1-2
ASSSQGPGYT
>-|TRBV9|TRBJ2-7
ASSPGLAEQY
>TRBD2|TRBV5-1|TRBJ2-3
ASSLAGLAGGGSY
>-|TRBV6-5|TRBJ1-4
ASSWTVTNEKLF
>-|TRBV3-1|TRBJ1-3
ASSPGRGTIY
>-|TRBV5-1|TRBJ2-3
ASSSTSTDTQY
>-|TRBV5-6|TRBJ1-1
ASSRGPPETEAF
>-|TRBV29-1|TRBJ2-7
SVVEAARSYEQY
>-|TRBV18|TRBJ2-2
ASSLSTGNTGELF
>-|TRBV28|TRBJ2-7
ASSFEGGIAEQY